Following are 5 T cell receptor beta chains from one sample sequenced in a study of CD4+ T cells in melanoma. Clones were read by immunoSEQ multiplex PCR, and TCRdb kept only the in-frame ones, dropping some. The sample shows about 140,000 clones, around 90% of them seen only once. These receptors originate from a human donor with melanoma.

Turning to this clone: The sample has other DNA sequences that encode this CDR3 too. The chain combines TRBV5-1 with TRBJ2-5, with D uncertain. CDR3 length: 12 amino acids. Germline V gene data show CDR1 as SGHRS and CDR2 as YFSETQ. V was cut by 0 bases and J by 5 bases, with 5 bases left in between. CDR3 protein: CASSLDGETQYF. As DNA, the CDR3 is TGCGCCAGCAGCTTGGACGGGGAGACCCAGTACTTC.

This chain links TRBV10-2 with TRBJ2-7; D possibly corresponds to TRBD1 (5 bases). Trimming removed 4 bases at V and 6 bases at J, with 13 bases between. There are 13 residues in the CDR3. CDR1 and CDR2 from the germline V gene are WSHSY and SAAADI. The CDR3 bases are TGCGCCAGCAGTGGGGTAGGCAGGGCCGAGCAGTACTTC. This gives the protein CASSGVGRAEQYF.

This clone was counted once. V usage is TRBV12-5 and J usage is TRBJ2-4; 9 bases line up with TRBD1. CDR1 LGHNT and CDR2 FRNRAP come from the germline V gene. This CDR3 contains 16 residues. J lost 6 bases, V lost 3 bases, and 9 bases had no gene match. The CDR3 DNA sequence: TGTGCTAGTGGTTTAGATCAACAGGGGGCGCGAAACATTCAGTACTTC. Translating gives CASGLDQQGARNIQYF.

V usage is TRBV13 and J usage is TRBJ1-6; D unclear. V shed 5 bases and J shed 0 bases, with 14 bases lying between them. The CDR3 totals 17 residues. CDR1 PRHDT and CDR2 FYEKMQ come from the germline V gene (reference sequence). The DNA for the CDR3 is TGTGCCAGCAGCCCCGGACGGTTGAGCTCCTATAATTCACCCCTCCACTTT. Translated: CASSPGRLSSYNSPLHF.

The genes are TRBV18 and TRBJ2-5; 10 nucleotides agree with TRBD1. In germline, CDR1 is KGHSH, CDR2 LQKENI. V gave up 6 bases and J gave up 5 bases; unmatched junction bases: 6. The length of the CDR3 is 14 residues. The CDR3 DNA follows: TGTGCCAGCTCGCCGGGACAGGGGATGGAGACCCAGTACTTC. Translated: CASSPGQGMETQYF.